The 17 T cell receptor beta chains below come from one sample, sequenced in a study of monozygotic twins with inflammatory bowel disease. From the 5' RACE reads, TCRdb lists one entry per CDR3 protein and no DNA. The sample has about 300,000 distinct CDR3 sequences, and its top ten clones hold over 5%. Sequenced: blood. Every receptor here comes from a human donor with ulcerative colitis or Crohn's disease, or a healthy co-twin of an affected twin (not recorded which).

The chain joins TRBV7-2 to TRBJ2-3; the D call from TCRdb, TRBD1, cannot be confirmed without DNA. The germline V gene has CDR1 SGHTA and CDR2 FQGNSA. The CDR3 consists of 14 residues. The CDR3: CASRRTQGADTQYF.

The chain joins TRBV7-2 to TRBJ2-2; the D gene TCRdb calls, TRBD1, cannot be checked with no DNA. Germline V gene sequence: CDR1 SGHTA, CDR2 FQGNSA. CDR3 length equals 13 residues. The CDR3 sequence: CASRQDRSGELFF.

The CDR3 sequence is CASSFGGPRTGELFF. V is TRBV7-6 and J is TRBJ2-2; lacking DNA, the TRBD2 call made by TCRdb goes unchecked. The CDR3 contains 15 residues. From germline, CDR1 is SGHVS and CDR2 FNYEAQ.

The chain employs TRBV7-2 and TRBJ2-7. Germline V gene sequence: CDR1 SGHTA, CDR2 FQGNSA. The CDR3 length is 12 residues. This CDR3 reads CASSWKNYEQYF.

The chain employs TRBV13 and TRBJ1-4; TCRdb indicates TRBD1, and absent DNA this call remains unverified. Per germline, CDR1 PRHDT and CDR2 FYEKMQ (reference sequence). This CDR3 region has 16 residues. CDR3 region: CASSLRGQRINEKLFF.

V gene TRBV10-3 combines with J gene TRBJ1-2. CDR1 is ENHRY, CDR2 SYGVKD, per germline. The CDR3 length is 13 residues. This CDR3 reads CAIRPTSPYGYTF.

The J gene is TRBJ1-2, the V gene TRBV15. The CDR3 covers 13 residues. Germline CDR1 reads LNHNV; CDR2 reads YYDKDF (reference sequence). This CDR3 reads CATSQGYSYGYTF.

The gene calls are TRBV9 and TRBJ2-5; as DNA is missing, the TRBD1 call by TCRdb cannot be tested. Germline assignment: CDR1 SGDLS and CDR2 YYNGEE. There are 16 residues in the CDR3. The CDR3 sequence is CASSVDLGGAGETQYF.

The V and J genes are TRBV7-8 and TRBJ1-1. The germline CDR1 and CDR2 sequences are SGHVS and FQNEAQ. The CDR3 consists of 14 residues. The CDR3 sequence is CASSLGTVVTEAFF.

The V gene is TRBV2, the J gene TRBJ2-7; TCRdb outputs TRBD2, but without DNA this stays unchecked. This CDR3 comprises 14 residues. CDR1 and CDR2 from the germline V gene are SNHLY and FYNNEI. CDR3 amino acids: CASLPNGPSYEQYF.

This chain joins TRBV7-2 and TRBJ1-4; the TRBD1 assignment by TCRdb is unverifiable without DNA. This CDR3 comprises 13 residues. Germline V gene lookup returns CDR1 SGHTA and CDR2 FQGNSA. CDR3 sequence: CASTRGSNEKLFF.

The chain couples TRBV20-1 to TRBJ2-3; TCRdb gives TRBD2 as the D gene, but with no DNA this cannot be confirmed. The length of the CDR3 is 15 residues. Germline CDR1 reads DFQATT; CDR2 reads SNEGSKA (reference sequence). This CDR3 is CSALLGGSGLDTQYF.

CDR3 protein: CSVGWWEAGRTEAFF. V gene TRBV29-1 combines with J gene TRBJ1-1. CDR3 length: 15 amino acids. Germline CDR1 SQVTM, CDR2 ANQGSEA.

The chain links TRBV6-2 or TRBV6-3 to TRBJ2-2. CDR3 size: 12 residues. Germline loops: CDR1 MNHEY, CDR2 SVGEGT. The CDR3 sequence: CASSEPAGELFF.

The chain recombines TRBV4-2 with TRBJ1-4; checking the TCRdb D call of TRBD1 is not possible without DNA. CDR1 and CDR2 (germline): LGHNA, YNFKEQ. CDR3 size: 18 residues. The CDR3: CASSQDRDRGLRREKLFF.

V is TRBV14 and J is TRBJ2-7; with no DNA, the TCRdb D assignment of TRBD2 cannot be verified. Per the germline V gene, CDR1 is SGHDN and CDR2 is FVKESK. The CDR3 runs to 19 residues. This CDR3 is CASSQDHTGLAGRIYEQYF.

The genes are TRBV2 and TRBJ2-2; TCRdb designates TRBD2, a call that cannot be tested without DNA. The CDR3 totals 13 residues. Germline V gene sequence: CDR1 SNHLY, CDR2 FYNNEI. CDR3 amino acids: CASISGPPGELFF.